This TCR beta chain is from a study of T cells in Graves' hyperthyroidism and ophthalmopathy. A lack of ophthalmopathy progression within 18 months defined stable Graves' hyperthyroidism. Study-wide results and caveats: In simple terms, a model built on 13 V-J features told ophthalmopathy apart from stable hyperthyroidism. Peripheral blood also featured most of the thyroid clonotypes expanded above 0.001.

V shed 4 bases and J shed 5 bases, with 11 bases lying between them. The CDR3 is 13 residues long. Germline V CDR1 and CDR2: LNHDA, SQIVND (reference sequence). This clonotype was seen at least ten times. The antigen remains unidentified. Amplification targeted TCR beta CDR3 regions from RNA transcripts. HTBI primers drove first-round RT-PCR of the TCR CDR3. TCRdb reprocessed the multiplex PCR reads with MiXCR, giving one entry per CDR3 protein. The profile shows 500,000 to 550,000 distinct CDR3 sequences, more than 20% of them singletons. This TCR derives from a man aged 18-30 years with Graves' hyperthyroidism. Source material: blood. The chain is built from TRBV19 and TRBJ1-1; D is ambiguous. The CDR3 loop reads CASSNTGETEAFF. DNA of the CDR3: TGTGCCAGTAGTAACACGGGTGAGACTGAAGCTTTCTTT.